What follows are 26 T cell receptor beta chains derived from one specimen sequenced in a study of cytomegalovirus exposure and HLA in healthy donors. In the PCR, 60 Vbeta and 13 Jbeta primers were used. Clones were sequenced by immunoSEQ multiplex PCR, and TCRdb holds only the in-frame ones, with some missing. In the table there are about 200,000 clones, 82% of which are singletons. The sample comprised PBMCs. Receptors were obtained from a woman aged 45-60 years in good health and CMV-seropositive.

The CDR3 sequence is CASSPASGEYEQYF. The CDR3 bases are TGTGCCAGCTCACCGGCTAGCGGGGAGTACGAGCAGTACTTC. This chain links TRBV18 with TRBJ2-7; 9 nucleotides align to TRBD2. The V and J ends lost 3 bases and 4 bases, in that order; junction bases with no gene match: 4. This CDR3 contains 14 residues. Germline V CDR1 and CDR2: KGHSH, LQKENI. Full variable domain (rest looked up from reference TRBV18 and TRBJ2-7): NAGVMQNPRHLVRRRGQEARLRCSPMKGHSHVYWYRQLPEEGLKFMVYLQKENIIDESGMPKERFSAEFPKEGPSILRIQQVVRGDSAAYFCASSPASGEYEQYFGPGTRLTVT.

This clone came up a few times. V and J are TRBV28 and TRBJ2-1, with 12 positions matching TRBD2. From germline, CDR1 is MDHEN and CDR2 SYDVKM. The CDR3 length is 19 residues. J gave up 4 bases and V 1 base, and 11 bases lay outside the gene matches. CDR3 protein: CASSLFVRALAGGYNEQFF. The CDR3 DNA follows: TGTGCCAGCAGTTTATTCGTGCGGGCCCTAGCGGGAGGGTACAATGAGCAGTTCTTC.

The gene calls are TRBV2 and TRBJ2-7; 9 bases line up with TRBD1. V lost 11 bases and J lost 6; bases outside the gene matches: 11. The CDR3 is made up of 13 amino acids. Per the germline V gene, CDR1 is SNHLY and CDR2 is FYNNEI. This chain's CDR3 is CAGRTGEDREQYF. The CDR3 nucleotides read TGTGCCGGAAGGACAGGGGAAGATCGCGAGCAGTACTTC.

The CDR3: CASSPPAGAWEQYF. CDR3 coding DNA: TGTGCCAGCAGTCCCCCCGCGGGAGCATGGGAGCAGTACTTC. The V and J genes are TRBV28 and TRBJ2-7; 7 positions match TRBD2. Germline CDR1 MDHEN, CDR2 SYDVKM. The V gene end was trimmed by 5 bases and the J gene end by 7 bases; junction bases not matched to a gene: 11. The CDR3 is 14 amino acids.

This chain links TRBV28 with TRBJ2-1; 9 bases map to TRBD1. J lost 8 bases, V lost 6 bases, and 17 bases had no gene match. This CDR3 spans 17 amino acids. Germline V gene sequence: CDR1 MDHEN, CDR2 SYDVKM. The CDR3 bases are TGTGCCAGCAGGGACAGGGGCACCATTCCCTCCTCCCATGAGCAGTTCTTC. It translates to CASRDRGTIPSSHEQFF.

This chain connects TRBV18 to TRBJ2-6, with 11 bases fitting TRBD1. The CDR3 is 18 amino acids. Germline loops: CDR1 KGHSH, CDR2 LQKENI. With 3 bases clipped from V and 0 bases from J, the junction kept 4 bases outside the gene matches. The chain's CDR3 is CASSPWGTGGSGANVLTF. The CDR3 nucleotides are TGTGCCAGCTCACCGTGGGGGACAGGGGGCTCTGGGGCCAACGTCCTGACTTTC.

This clone was seen more than once but under ten times. The chain recombines TRBV2 with TRBJ2-2; 10 bases align to TRBD2. The CDR3 is 17 amino acids. V shed 1 base, J shed 0 bases, and the junction held 2 bases outside the gene matches. Germline CDR1 reads SNHLY; CDR2 reads FYNNEI. This chain's CDR3 is CASSEVSGGANTGELFF. DNA for the CDR3: TGTGCCAGCAGTGAAGTGAGCGGGGGGGCGAACACCGGGGAGCTGTTTTTT.

The chain couples TRBV7-6 to TRBJ2-7; maybe TRBD1 (6 bases). CDR3 size: 16 residues. With 5 bases removed from V and 2 bases from J, the gap between germline ends came to 19 bases. Germline values: CDR1 SGHVS, CDR2 FNYEAQ. The CDR3 DNA follows: TGTGCCAGCAGCCCAGGGCCAGGGACAACCACCTACGAGCAGTACTTC. Amino acids: CASSPGPGTTTYEQYF.

This chain uses TRBV30 with TRBJ1-2, with 9 bases that match TRBD1. Germline loops: CDR1 GTSNPN, CDR2 SVGIG (reference sequence). CDR3 size: 14 residues. J was trimmed by 7 bases and V by 3 bases; bases with no gene match: 9. CDR3 residues: CAWSATGGERGYTF. The CDR3 DNA sequence: TGTGCCTGGAGCGCGACAGGGGGGGAGCGTGGCTACACCTTC.

The rearrangement uses TRBV10-2 and TRBJ2-7; 10 bases match TRBD2. Per germline, CDR1 WSHSY and CDR2 SAAADI. The CDR3 runs to 17 residues. V shed 0 bases, J shed 0 bases, and the junction held 5 bases outside the gene matches. As DNA, the CDR3 is TGCGCCAGCAGTGAGTCGGGCCTAGCGGGAGACTCCTACGAGCAGTACTTC. Translation: CASSESGLAGDSYEQYF.

There are a few counts of this clone. It is unclear where the CDR3 begins or ends on the DNA, so no DNA is shown, and the CDR3 is as TCRdb lists it. The same CDR3 also results from other DNA sequences found in this sample. The chain recombines TRBV5-8 with TRBJ2-7; TRBD1, the table's D call, lacks a check against the DNA. Germline V lookup: CDR1 SGHTS, CDR2 YDEGEE. The CDR3 is 13 residues long, counting both termini. The CDR3 spells CASSFGKGAGEYF.

This chain uses TRBV28 with TRBJ2-7, with a weak D call TRBD2 (6 bases). V lost 4 bases and J 1 base, leaving 17 bases between the germline ends. The CDR3 loop spans 16 amino acids. CDR1 is MDHEN and CDR2 is SYDVKM in the germline V gene. CDR3 region: CASSSHRGRPSYEQYF. In DNA, the CDR3 is TGTGCCAGCAGTTCTCATCGGGGGAGGCCTTCCTACGAGCAGTACTTC.

This sequence joins TRBV27 and TRBJ2-7; 12 bases are a match to TRBD2. This CDR3 has 18 residues. The trim removed 6 bases at V and 4 bases at J, leaving 16 bases unmatched. In germline, CDR1 is MNHEY, CDR2 SMNVEV (reference sequence). CDR3 amino acids: CASSLRGLAGRENYEQYF. In DNA, the CDR3 is TGTGCCAGCAGCCTTCGAGGACTAGCGGGACGGGAGAATTACGAGCAGTACTTC.

The chain joins TRBV27 to TRBJ2-2, with a possible D match to TRBD2 (5 bases). Trimming shortened V by 1 base and J by 0 bases, and 9 bases separated the two germline ends. CDR1 is MNHEY and CDR2 is SMNVEV in the germline V gene (reference sequence). This CDR3 spans 16 amino acids. This CDR3 reads CASSLYRGSNTGELFF. CDR3 nucleotides: TGTGCCAGCAGTTTATATCGGGGTTCGAACACCGGGGAGCTGTTTTTT.

The sample holds one count of this clone. The chain links TRBV19 to TRBJ2-3; D is unclear. CDR1 is LNHDA, CDR2 SQIVND, per germline (reference sequence). CDR3 length equals 14 residues. Between the trimmed V and J ends, which lost 5 bases and 1 base, there was a span of 10 bases. As DNA, the CDR3 is TGTGCCAGTAGTCCCCGTCCCCGCACAGATACGCAGTATTTT. Protein product: CASSPRPRTDTQYF.

The chain links TRBV7-2 to TRBJ1-1; weak D call: TRBD1 (5 bases). Trimming shortened V by 5 bases and J by 0 bases, and 10 bases separated the two germline ends. This CDR3 contains 14 residues. Per the germline V gene, CDR1 is SGHTA and CDR2 is FQGNSA. The CDR3 nucleotides are TGTGCCAGCAGCAACAGGAGTTTGAACACTGAAGCTTTCTTT. Protein product: CASSNRSLNTEAFF.

On this clone: At one boundary the junction diverges from the germline segment, which might be a read error. The chain has TRBV7-9 and TRBJ2-1; maybe TRBD2 (6 bases). The CDR3 has 15 amino acids. Germline assignment: CDR1 SEHNR and CDR2 FQNEAQ (reference sequence). As DNA, the CDR3 is TGTTCCAGCAGCTTGGGTCTAGCGCCCTACAATGAGCAGTTCTTC. It translates to CSSSLGLAPYNEQFF.

The chain carries TRBV6-1 and TRBJ1-5, with 7 bases matching TRBD1. The CDR3 contains 13 residues. The V segment lost 7 bases and the J segment 4 bases; nucleotides outside the gene matches: 4. Germline values: CDR1 MNHNS, CDR2 SASEGT. CDR3 in amino acids: CASKGGQNQPQHF. In nucleotides, the CDR3 is TGTGCCAGCAAAGGGGGACAGAATCAGCCCCAGCATTTT.

To note about this clone: Relative to the germline gene, one junction end is altered; a read error may explain this. The chain combines TRBV4-1 with TRBJ2-6, with TRBD2 matching 8 bases. Germline V gene lookup returns CDR1 MGHRA and CDR2 YSYEKL. The CDR3 consists of 21 residues. Here the CDR3 DNA reads TGCGCCAGCAGCCAAGGGGCTGGGAGGAGCGGGAGACGGTCTGGGGCCAACGGCCTGACTTTC. Protein sequence: CASSQGAGRSGRRSGANGLTF.

This rearrangement joins TRBV7-9 to TRBJ2-1; 10 bases align to TRBD2. There are 15 residues in the CDR3. Unmatched junction bases numbered 5, after V lost 4 bases and J lost 5 bases. CDR1 SEHNR and CDR2 FQNEAQ come from the germline V gene (reference sequence). In DNA form, the CDR3 reads TGTGCCAGCAGCTCCGGGACTAGCGAAAACAATGAGCAGTTCTTC. This codes for CASSSGTSENNEQFF.

Worth noting for this clone: This specimen includes other DNA sequences encoding the same CDR3. V gene TRBV18 combines with J gene TRBJ2-7; a weak D match, TRBD2 (6 bases). Trimming cost V 3 bases and J 3 bases, with 9 bases left between them. Per the germline V gene, CDR1 is KGHSH and CDR2 is LQKENI. The CDR3 has 13 residues. The chain's CDR3 is CASSPAGGYEQYF. Here the CDR3 DNA reads TGTGCCAGCTCACCGGCCGGGGGCTACGAGCAGTACTTC.

V usage is TRBV7-2 and J usage is TRBJ2-5; D unclear. Germline CDR1 reads SGHTA; CDR2 reads FQGNSA. With 3 bases removed from V and 0 bases from J, the gap between germline ends came to 5 bases. CDR3 size: 13 residues. As DNA, the CDR3 is TGTGCCAGCAGCTTCACAGACCAAGAGACCCAGTACTTC. It is translated as CASSFTDQETQYF. Using reference TRBV7-2 and TRBJ2-5 for the parts outside the CDR3, the full variable domain is GAGVSQSPSNKVTEKGKDVELRCDPISGHTALYWYRQSLGQGLEFLIYFQGNSAPDKSGLPSDRFSAERTGGSVSTLTIQRTQQEDSAVYLCASSFTDQETQYFGPGTRLLVL.

The chain couples TRBV9 to TRBJ2-1; a weak D match, TRBD2 (6 bases). The CDR3 runs to 15 residues. V lost 0 bases and J 2 bases, leaving 9 bases between the germline ends. CDR1 and CDR2 from the germline V gene are SGDLS and YYNGEE. CDR3 amino acids: CASSVVEGPYNEQFF. For the CDR3, the DNA is TGTGCCAGCAGCGTAGTGGAGGGGCCCTACAATGAGCAGTTCTTC.

The chain combines TRBV7-6 with TRBJ2-7; tentative D call: TRBD2 (6 bases). The V gene lost 5 bases and the J gene lost 6 bases, with 29 bases spanning the gap. The germline gives CDR1 SGHVS, CDR2 FNYEAQ. The CDR3 runs 18 residues. This chain's CDR3 is CASSRNPGGITDFPEQYF. Written as DNA, the CDR3 is TGTGCCAGCAGCCGAAACCCAGGAGGGATAACTGACTTCCCCGAGCAGTACTTC.

This clone has just a few counts. The V gene is TRBV7-9, the J gene TRBJ2-3, with 8 bases that match TRBD1. Losses at the gene ends were 3 bases for V and 4 bases for J; bases not matched to a gene: 9. Germline assignment: CDR1 SEHNR and CDR2 FQNEAQ (reference sequence). The CDR3 sequence is 16 residues long. CDR3 nucleotide sequence: TGTGCCAGCAGCTTGGACAGGGAGGTAGTACCAGATACGCAGTATTTT. Translating gives CASSLDREVVPDTQYF.

The chain employs TRBV5-1 and TRBJ1-4, with a possible D match to TRBD1 (5 bases). The V and J ends lost 4 bases and 5 bases respectively, with 15 bases between them. Germline-derived CDR1 and CDR2 are SGHRS and YFSETQ. There are 15 residues in the CDR3. CDR3: CASSDQTGGNEKLFF. The CDR3 nucleotides are TGCGCCAGCAGCGACCAGACGGGGGGGAATGAAAAACTGTTTTTT. Full variable domain (missing parts from reference TRBV5-1 and TRBJ1-4): KAGVTQTPRYLIKTRGQQVTLSCSPISGHRSVSWYQQTPGQGLQFLFEYFSETQRNKGNFPGRFSGRQFSNSRSEMNVSTLELGDSALYLCASSDQTGGNEKLFFGSGTQLSVL.